One T cell receptor beta chain is described in this entry. Germline CDR1 reads SGHRS; CDR2 reads YFSETQ. The V and J ends lost 7 bases and 0 bases respectively, with 12 bases between them. This CDR3 comprises 14 residues. The sample originates from a study of CD8+ T cells in alopecia areata. Extracted RNA was reverse transcribed, and the resulting cDNA served as sequencing template. Libraries were prepared by immunoSEQ multiplex PCR; TCRdb keeps only in-frame clonotypes and omits some of them. The repertoire holds around 150,000 clones, with roughly 50% as singletons. This receptor was taken from a human donor in good health. The specimen was CD4+ T cells sorted from blood. V and J are TRBV5-1 and TRBJ2-3; D is possibly TRBD1 (5 bases). The CDR3 protein is CASGEQASTDTQYF. The CDR3 region has the DNA TGCGCCAGCGGCGAACAGGCAAGCACAGATACGCAGTATTTT.